The rows below give T cell receptor beta chains drawn from one sample of a study of cytomegalovirus exposure and HLA in healthy donors. Produced via immunoSEQ multiplex PCR; TCRdb's table is partial and in-frame only. The top ten hold 2.5% to 3.5% of the sample, which has approximately 150,000 clones, approximately 79% seen once. Input material: PBMCs. Every receptor here comes from a woman aged 25 to 45 in good health and CMV-seronegative. CDR3s include the opening cysteine and the closing phenylalanine or tryptophan. The order of the fields is J gene, V gene, D gene, clone size, CDR3 protein, CDR3 DNA. The D gene is left open where the match is weak. Not all rows give a size; the values are once, few, many and, for expanded clones, a class.

J gene: TRBJ1-4
V gene: TRBV5-5
D gene: TRBD1
clone size: -
CDR3 protein: CASSLGDRGFEKLFF
CDR3 DNA: TGTGCCAGCAGCTTGGGGGACAGGGGGTTTGAAAAACTGTTTTTT

J gene: TRBJ2-3
V gene: TRBV19
D gene: TRBD2
clone size: -
CDR3 protein: CASSEWGTSGPTDTQYF
CDR3 DNA: TGTGCCAGTAGCGAATGGGGGACTAGCGGACCCACAGATACGCAGTATTTT

J gene: TRBJ2-3
V gene: TRBV6-4
D gene: TRBD2
clone size: -
CDR3 protein: CASSDSAGGDTDTQYF
CDR3 DNA: TGTGCCAGCAGTGACTCGGCGGGAGGGGACACAGATACGCAGTATTTT

J gene: TRBJ2-7
V gene: TRBV4-3
D gene: -
clone size: -
CDR3 protein: CASSQDWQGRSYEQYF
CDR3 DNA: TGCGCCAGCAGCCAAGACTGGCAGGGGAGATCCTACGAGCAGTACTTC

J gene: TRBJ2-7
V gene: TRBV5-1
D gene: TRBD1
clone size: -
CDR3 protein: CASSLATGGLYEQYF
CDR3 DNA: TGCGCCAGCAGCTTAGCTACAGGGGGTCTCTACGAGCAGTACTTC

J gene: TRBJ2-7
V gene: TRBV7-9
D gene: -
clone size: -
CDR3 protein: CSSSLARVGLTEQYF
CDR3 DNA: TGTTCCAGCAGCTTAGCGCGGGTTGGGCTTACAGAGCAGTACTTC

J gene: TRBJ2-5
V gene: TRBV6-6
D gene: TRBD2
clone size: -
CDR3 protein: CASSYDLGPRGVTQYF
CDR3 DNA: TGTGCCAGCAGTTACGACTTGGGTCCTCGGGGGGTGACCCAGTACTTC

J gene: TRBJ2-1
V gene: TRBV5-1
D gene: TRBD2
clone size: -
CDR3 protein: CASSHSGTSHEQFF
CDR3 DNA: TGCGCCAGCAGCCATTCCGGGACTAGCCATGAGCAGTTCTTC

J gene: TRBJ2-2
V gene: TRBV29-1
D gene: -
clone size: -
CDR3 protein: CSVGRDTGELFF
CDR3 DNA: TGCAGCGTTGGCAGGGACACCGGGGAGCTGTTTTTT

J gene: TRBJ2-1
V gene: TRBV27
D gene: -
clone size: -
CDR3 protein: CASSPRQSSYNEQFF
CDR3 DNA: TGTGCCAGCAGTCCGAGACAGAGCTCCTACAATGAGCAGTTCTTC

J gene: TRBJ1-1
V gene: TRBV6-5
D gene: -
clone size: -
CDR3 protein: CASSKRTDLGTEAFF
CDR3 DNA: TGTGCCAGCAGTAAAAGGACAGATCTGGGCACTGAAGCTTTCTTT

J gene: TRBJ1-1
V gene: TRBV6-5
D gene: TRBD1
clone size: few
CDR3 protein: CASSRGQGEAFF
CDR3 DNA: TGTGCCAGCAGTCGCGGACAGGGTGAAGCTTTCTTT

J gene: TRBJ2-1
V gene: TRBV18
D gene: -
clone size: -
CDR3 protein: CASSPSQSAINEQFF
CDR3 DNA: TGTGCCAGCTCACCAAGCCAGTCAGCGATAAATGAGCAGTTCTTC

J gene: TRBJ2-7
V gene: TRBV29-1
D gene: TRBD1
clone size: medium-sized
CDR3 protein: CSAGPGTGSYEQYF
CDR3 DNA: TGCAGCGCTGGCCCCGGGACAGGGTCCTACGAGCAGTACTTC

J gene: TRBJ2-3
V gene: TRBV7-2
D gene: TRBD2
clone size: -
CDR3 protein: CASSSGTSGGTDTQYF
CDR3 DNA: TGTGCCAGCAGCTCCGGGACTAGCGGGGGCACAGATACGCAGTATTTT

J gene: TRBJ2-7
V gene: TRBV5-1
D gene: -
clone size: -
CDR3 protein: CASSLGQGMGGYEQYF
CDR3 DNA: TGCGCCAGCAGCTTGGGACAGGGAATGGGGGGCTACGAGCAGTACTTC

J gene: TRBJ2-7
V gene: TRBV4-3
D gene: TRBD1
clone size: once
CDR3 protein: CASSLFGTGPYEQYF
CDR3 DNA: TGCGCCAGCAGCCTGTTCGGGACAGGGCCCTACGAGCAGTACTTC

J gene: TRBJ2-5
V gene: TRBV20-1
D gene: -
clone size: -
CDR3 protein: CSAHHGETQYF
CDR3 DNA: TGCAGTGCGCACCACGGAGAGACCCAGTACTTC

J gene: TRBJ1-1
V gene: TRBV27
D gene: TRBD1
clone size: once
CDR3 protein: CASTDRVGFTEAFF
CDR3 DNA: TGTGCCAGCACGGACAGGGTGGGTTTCACTGAAGCTTTCTTT

J gene: TRBJ1-4
V gene: TRBV5-1
D gene: TRBD1
clone size: -
CDR3 protein: CASSLQRPGTGLLRKLFF
CDR3 DNA: TGCGCCAGCAGCTTACAACGTCCCGGGACAGGCCTTTTACGAAAACTGTTTTTT

J gene: TRBJ2-3
V gene: TRBV7-8
D gene: TRBD2
clone size: -
CDR3 protein: CASSLLLAWADTQYF
CDR3 DNA: TGTGCCAGCAGCTTACTACTAGCGTGGGCAGATACGCAGTATTTT

J gene: TRBJ1-1
V gene: TRBV30
D gene: -
clone size: -
CDR3 protein: CAWSVLGGRGAFF
CDR3 DNA: TGTGCCTGGAGTGTACTTGGGGGCCGTGGGGCTTTCTTT

J gene: TRBJ1-4
V gene: TRBV14
D gene: -
clone size: -
CDR3 protein: CASSQVREKLFF
CDR3 DNA: TGTGCCAGCAGCCAAGTCCGGGAAAAACTGTTTTTT

J gene: TRBJ2-1
V gene: TRBV2
D gene: -
clone size: -
CDR3 protein: CASSPGLPPYNEQFF
CDR3 DNA: TGTGCCAGCAGCCCGGGACTCCCACCCTACAATGAGCAGTTCTTC

J gene: TRBJ1-2
V gene: TRBV28
D gene: -
clone size: -
CDR3 protein: CASSSMTGGYTF
CDR3 DNA: TGTGCCAGCAGTTCCATGACAGGCGGATACACCTTC

J gene: TRBJ2-2
V gene: TRBV10-3
D gene: -
clone size: -
CDR3 protein: CASALASESNTGELFF
CDR3 DNA: TGTGCCTCTGCTCTAGCGTCGGAATCGAACACCGGGGAGCTGTTTTTT

J gene: TRBJ2-7
V gene: TRBV5-4
D gene: -
clone size: once
CDR3 protein: CASSLTGINEQYF
CDR3 DNA: TGTGCCAGCAGCTTGACAGGGATCAACGAGCAGTACTTC

J gene: TRBJ2-7
V gene: TRBV10-3
D gene: -
clone size: -
CDR3 protein: CAISGPLDGEQYF
CDR3 DNA: TGTGCCATCAGTGGGCCCCTAGATGGCGAGCAGTACTTC

J gene: TRBJ1-1
V gene: TRBV10-2
D gene: TRBD1
clone size: -
CDR3 protein: CASSLDRGQNTEAFF
CDR3 DNA: TGCGCCAGCAGCCTAGACAGGGGCCAAAACACTGAAGCTTTCTTT

J gene: TRBJ1-2
V gene: TRBV19
D gene: -
clone size: -
CDR3 protein: CASTEGNYGYTF
CDR3 DNA: TGTGCCAGTACGGAGGGAAACTATGGCTACACCTTC

J gene: TRBJ2-2
V gene: TRBV2
D gene: TRBD1
clone size: few
CDR3 protein: CASKKGANTGELFF
CDR3 DNA: TGTGCCAGCAAAAAGGGGGCAAACACCGGGGAGCTGTTTTTT

J gene: TRBJ1-5
V gene: TRBV6-6
D gene: TRBD1
clone size: -
CDR3 protein: CASSLTGEQEPQHF
CDR3 DNA: TGTGCCAGCAGTTTAACAGGGGAACAGGAGCCCCAGCATTTT

J gene: TRBJ2-3
V gene: TRBV27
D gene: -
clone size: -
CDR3 protein: CASSFTPSRDTQYF
CDR3 DNA: TGTGCCAGCAGTTTTACCCCTAGTCGAGATACGCAGTATTTT

J gene: TRBJ2-1
V gene: TRBV10-3
D gene: -
clone size: few
CDR3 protein: CAITPGRGWDNEQFF
CDR3 DNA: TGTGCCATCACCCCGGGTCGAGGGTGGGACAATGAGCAGTTCTTC

J gene: TRBJ1-4
V gene: TRBV29-1
D gene: TRBD1
clone size: -
CDR3 protein: CSATGASTNEKLFF
CDR3 DNA: TGCAGCGCGACAGGGGCCTCAACTAATGAAAAACTGTTTTTT

J gene: TRBJ2-3
V gene: TRBV4-1
D gene: TRBD2
clone size: once
CDR3 protein: CASSYPAGGADTQYF
CDR3 DNA: TGCGCCAGCAGCTACCCAGCGGGGGGGGCAGATACGCAGTATTTT

J gene: TRBJ2-3
V gene: TRBV7-9
D gene: TRBD2
clone size: -
CDR3 protein: CASSSTSGTDTQYF
CDR3 DNA: TGTGCCAGCAGCTCGACTAGCGGCACAGATACGCAGTATTTT

J gene: TRBJ1-2
V gene: TRBV5-1
D gene: TRBD1
clone size: -
CDR3 protein: CASSISLDRGLHGYTF
CDR3 DNA: TGCGCCAGCAGCATATCTCTCGACAGGGGGCTACATGGCTACACCTTC

J gene: TRBJ2-5
V gene: TRBV7-9
D gene: -
clone size: -
CDR3 protein: CSSSPYQETQYF
CDR3 DNA: TGTTCCAGCAGTCCGTACCAAGAGACCCAGTACTTC

J gene: TRBJ1-2
V gene: TRBV7-9
D gene: -
clone size: -
CDR3 protein: CASSLVAYGYTF
CDR3 DNA: TGTGCCAGCAGCTTAGTTGCGTATGGCTACACCTTC

J gene: TRBJ2-5
V gene: TRBV29-1
D gene: TRBD1
clone size: -
CDR3 protein: CSILGTGGETQYF
CDR3 DNA: TGCAGCATACTTGGGACAGGGGGAGAGACCCAGTACTTC

J gene: TRBJ2-7
V gene: TRBV14
D gene: -
clone size: -
CDR3 protein: CASSQAFLGAMARDEQYF
CDR3 DNA: TGTGCCAGCAGCCAAGCGTTTTTGGGGGCAATGGCGAGAGACGAGCAGTACTTC

J gene: TRBJ2-3
V gene: TRBV5-4
D gene: TRBD2
clone size: -
CDR3 protein: CASSLGLAGGMDTQYF
CDR3 DNA: TGTGCCAGCAGCTTGGGACTAGCGGGAGGAATGGATACGCAGTATTTT

J gene: TRBJ1-3
V gene: TRBV30
D gene: -
clone size: -
CDR3 protein: CACPGGAGNTIYF
CDR3 DNA: TGTGCCTGCCCTGGGGGGGCTGGAAACACCATATATTTT

J gene: TRBJ1-2
V gene: TRBV5-6
D gene: -
clone size: -
CDR3 protein: CASSLARGAYCGYTF
CDR3 DNA: TGTGCCAGCAGCTTGGCTAGGGGCGCATACTGCGGCTACACCTTC

J gene: TRBJ1-4
V gene: TRBV5-1
D gene: -
clone size: -
CDR3 protein: CASSFSGGRGEKLFF
CDR3 DNA: TGCGCCAGCAGCTTTTCGGGAGGGCGCGGTGAAAAACTGTTTTTT

J gene: TRBJ2-1
V gene: TRBV7-3
D gene: TRBD2
clone size: -
CDR3 protein: CASSTSSGRDNEQFF
CDR3 DNA: TGTGCCAGCAGCACATCTAGCGGGAGGGACAATGAGCAGTTCTTC

J gene: TRBJ2-5
V gene: TRBV7-3
D gene: TRBD2
clone size: -
CDR3 protein: CASSLGGTRSETQYF
CDR3 DNA: TGTGCCAGCAGCCTTGGCGGGACTAGATCAGAGACCCAGTACTTC

J gene: TRBJ2-7
V gene: TRBV5-6
D gene: TRBD2
clone size: -
CDR3 protein: CASSLGLAGGPHEQYF
CDR3 DNA: TGTGCCAGCAGCTTGGGACTAGCGGGGGGGCCCCACGAGCAGTACTTC